Described below is a single TCR beta chain sequence and its context. It has no known antigen specificity. The input lacks base qualities; no much larger clone sits a single base away. These data come from a study of tumor-infiltrating lymphocytes in primary liver carcinoma (dated by TCRdb to the late 2010s). At the level of the whole study: Hepatocellular carcinoma (four) or combined HCC and intrahepatic cholangiocarcinoma (one) was present in the five patients, who were three men and two women aged 30 to 69 years. To link TCRbeta repertoire diversity with the local molecular phenotype, the roughly 23 tumor region samples were profiled using Agilent mRNA microarrays. Repertoires from technical replicates were highly reproducible, with mean shared-clone rates about 0.9 and correlation coefficients above 0.98. TCRbeta repertoire sequencing, expression microarrays and whole-exome sequencing were combined in the study across five regions of each liver tumor, with adjacent normal tissue and blood also included. TCRbeta repertoire sequencing covered roughly 35 specimens from 5 patients: some 25 tumor regions, 5 adjacent noncancerous liver tissues and 5 peripheral blood samples. The five patients had tumors staged T1-T3 N0M0, with maximum diameters ranging from about 4.2 to 11 cm. Samples yielded roughly 3.65 to 7.5 million productive TCRbeta reads; read depth did not differ significantly between tissue types. The paper as a whole reports these results and caveats: With just four to six patients in the study, the authors point out that the findings should be validated in a larger study. Since the samples were bulk and unsorted, there was no way to compare CD4+ and CD8+ T cell repertoires. Consistent with antigen-driven expansion, pairs of tumor regions showed higher repertoire overlap (mean about 36%) than either tumor-adjacent pairs (about 17%) or tumor-blood pairs (roughly 15%). Only about 7-24% of top clones were present in all five regions of a tumor, suggesting spatial heterogeneity of tumor-infiltrating T cells. Because only the TCR beta chain was sequenced and unpaired alpha chains were not captured, true repertoire diversity is likely underestimated. Compared with blood, tumors had a significantly larger share of the repertoire taken up by the top 250 clones (p = 0.039).

Without any cell sorting, total RNA and DNA were extracted together from about 20-30 mg of bulk tissue using the AllPrep DNA/RNA mini kit. Surgical resection was performed in China between late 2015 and early 2016 on about 5 patients with histopathologically diagnosed primary liver carcinoma. Patients had chronic HBV infection and were treatment-naive at sampling. Each tumor was sampled at five spatially separated regions: the tumor centre plus the superior, inferior, left-lateral and right-lateral poles. More than 80% viable tumor cells were found by histology in every tumor sample. Fresh tumor and adjacent tissue pieces were bisected; one half was stored in RNAlater at -80°C, the other sent for histology. From its cysteine to its phenylalanine, the CDR3 spans 15 amino acids. Of all the DNA, just the CDR3 is kept, 45 bases in frame from base 1. Trimming takes 0 bases from V and 5 bases from J, and the germline ends sit 14 bases apart. The germline V gene encodes CDR1 LGHNA and CDR2 YNFKEQ.

TCRbeta-specific cDNA was reverse-transcribed from 500 ng total RNA using a constant-region primer and ProtoScript II reverse transcriptase. The TCRbeta libraries were prepared through three rounds of nested multiplex PCR following a slightly modified ARM-PCR procedure. Multiplex TRBV1-TRBV30 forward primers and a Cbeta reverse primer were used in the first two PCR rounds, each of which was run for around 9 cycles. Sample barcodes and Illumina adapters were added in a final 25-cycle PCR using Deep VentR polymerase. Before sequencing, amplicons of 200-500 bp were purified from gel using a QIAquick gel extraction kit. An Illumina HiSeq 2500 was used to sequence the TCRbeta amplicons, generating 250-bp paired-end reads. The authors' pipeline ran thus. Reads were quality-trimmed with Trimmomatic v0.33, and paired reads were merged with FLASH v1.2.11 to recover full CDR3 sequences. V, D and J germline segments were assigned to the rearranged TCRbeta sequences using MiGEC v1.2.1b. Clonotype statistics, along with Shannon-Wiener diversity indices, were calculated using VDJtools v1.0.0. To reduce sampling bias, subsequent analyses other than the diversity analysis used only the 250 most abundant clonotypes in each sample. Through fastp at Q25 and MiXCR, TCRdb rebuilt clones from the public reads, retaining in-frame beta chains. One record per CDR3 amino acid sequence lists the most common genes and DNA. The V and J calls shown here were made by TCRdb, not taken from the authors' results. Across this sample there are approximately 190,000 distinct CDR3 sequences, with approximately 86% seen only once. Jointly, the top ten make up 15% to 20% of the sample.

The chain is encoded by TRBV4-2 joined to TRBJ2-7, with the D assignment possibly TRBD1 or TRBD2, given 5 matching bases for each. The sequencing input was tumor tissue from primary liver carcinoma. This clonotype was sampled from a man aged 35 to 55 with primary liver carcinoma and hepatitis B virus infection. The DNA is TGTGCCAGCAGCCAAGACAAGGGGAGCGTCAACGAGCAGTACTTC. Its translation reads: CASSQDKGSVNEQYF.